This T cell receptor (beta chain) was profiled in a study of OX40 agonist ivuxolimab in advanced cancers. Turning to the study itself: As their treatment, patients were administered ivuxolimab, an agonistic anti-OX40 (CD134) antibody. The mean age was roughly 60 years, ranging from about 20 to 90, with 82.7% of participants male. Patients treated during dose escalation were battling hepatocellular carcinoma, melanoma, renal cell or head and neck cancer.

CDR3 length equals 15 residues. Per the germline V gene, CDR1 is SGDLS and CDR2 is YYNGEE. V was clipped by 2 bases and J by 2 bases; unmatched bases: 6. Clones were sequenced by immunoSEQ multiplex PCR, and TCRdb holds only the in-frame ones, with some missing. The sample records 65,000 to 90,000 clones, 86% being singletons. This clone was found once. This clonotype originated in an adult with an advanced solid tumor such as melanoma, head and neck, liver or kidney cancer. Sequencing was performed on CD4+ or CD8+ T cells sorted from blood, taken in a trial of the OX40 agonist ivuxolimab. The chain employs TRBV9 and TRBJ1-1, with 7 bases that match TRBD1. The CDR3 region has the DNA TGTGCCAGCAGCGTGTCTGGACAGGCTAACACTGAAGCTTTCTTT. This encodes CASSVSGQANTEAFF.